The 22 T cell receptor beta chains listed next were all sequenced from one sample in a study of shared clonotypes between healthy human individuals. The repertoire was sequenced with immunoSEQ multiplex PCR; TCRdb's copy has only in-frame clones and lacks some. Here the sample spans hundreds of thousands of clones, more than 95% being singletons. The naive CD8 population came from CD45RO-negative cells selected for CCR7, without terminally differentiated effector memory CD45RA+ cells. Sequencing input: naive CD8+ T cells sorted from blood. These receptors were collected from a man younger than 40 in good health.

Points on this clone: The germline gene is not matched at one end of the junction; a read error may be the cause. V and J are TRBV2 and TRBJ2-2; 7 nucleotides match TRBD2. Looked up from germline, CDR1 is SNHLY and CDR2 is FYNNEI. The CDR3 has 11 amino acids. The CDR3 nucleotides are TGTGCCAGCAGTGATGGCGGGGGGCTGTTTTTT. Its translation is CASSDGGGLFF.

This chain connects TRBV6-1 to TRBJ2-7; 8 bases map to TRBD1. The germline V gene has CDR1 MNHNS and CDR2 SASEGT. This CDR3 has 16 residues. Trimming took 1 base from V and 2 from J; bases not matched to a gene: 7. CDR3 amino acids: CASSEVWTGSTYEQYF. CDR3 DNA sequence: TGTGCCAGCAGTGAAGTTTGGACAGGGTCTACCTACGAGCAGTACTTC.

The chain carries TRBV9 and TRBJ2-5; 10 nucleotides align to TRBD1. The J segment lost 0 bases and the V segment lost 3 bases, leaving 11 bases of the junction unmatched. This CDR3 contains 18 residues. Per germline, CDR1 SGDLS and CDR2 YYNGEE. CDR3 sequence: CASSGRQGARVDQETQYF. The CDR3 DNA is TGTGCCAGCAGCGGAAGACAGGGGGCGCGGGTTGACCAAGAGACCCAGTACTTC. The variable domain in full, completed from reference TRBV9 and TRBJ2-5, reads DSGVTQTPKHLITATGQRVTLRCSPRSGDLSVYWYQQSLDQGLQFLIQYYNGEERAKGNILERFSAQQFPDLHSELNLSSLELGDSALYFCASSGRQGARVDQETQYFGPGTRLLVL.

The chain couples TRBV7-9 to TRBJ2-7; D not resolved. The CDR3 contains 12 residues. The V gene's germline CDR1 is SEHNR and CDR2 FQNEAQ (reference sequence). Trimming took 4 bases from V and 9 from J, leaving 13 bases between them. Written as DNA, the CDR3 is TGTGCCAGCAGCTCGAAGACTTTCGCGCAGTACTTC. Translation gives CASSSKTFAQYF.

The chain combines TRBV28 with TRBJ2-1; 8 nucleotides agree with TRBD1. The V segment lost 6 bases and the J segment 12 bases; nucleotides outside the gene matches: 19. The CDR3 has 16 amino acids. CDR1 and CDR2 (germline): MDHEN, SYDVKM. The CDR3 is CASRGNWTGRTVRQFF. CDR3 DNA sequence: TGTGCCAGCAGGGGGAATTGGACAGGGAGGACGGTGCGGCAGTTCTTC.

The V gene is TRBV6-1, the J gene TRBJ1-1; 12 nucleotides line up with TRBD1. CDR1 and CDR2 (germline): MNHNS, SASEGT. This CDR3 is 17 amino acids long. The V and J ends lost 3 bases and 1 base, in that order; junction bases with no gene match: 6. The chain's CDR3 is CASSDPGQGAPNTEAFF. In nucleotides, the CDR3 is TGTGCCAGCAGTGATCCGGGACAGGGGGCGCCGAACACTGAAGCTTTCTTT.

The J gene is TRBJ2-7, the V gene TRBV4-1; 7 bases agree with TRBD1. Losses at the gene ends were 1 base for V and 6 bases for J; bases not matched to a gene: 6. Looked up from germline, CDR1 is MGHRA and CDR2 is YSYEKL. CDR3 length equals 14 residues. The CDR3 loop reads CASSQVGTALEQYF. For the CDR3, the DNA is TGCGCCAGCAGCCAAGTGGGGACAGCCCTCGAGCAGTACTTC.

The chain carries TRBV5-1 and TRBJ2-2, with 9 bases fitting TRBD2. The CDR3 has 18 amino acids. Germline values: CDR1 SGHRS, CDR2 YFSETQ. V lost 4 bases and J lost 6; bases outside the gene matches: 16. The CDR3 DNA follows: TGCGCCAGCAGCCCCTCCAGGGCGCTAGCGGGGACCTCCGGGGAGCTGTTTTTT. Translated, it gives CASSPSRALAGTSGELFF.

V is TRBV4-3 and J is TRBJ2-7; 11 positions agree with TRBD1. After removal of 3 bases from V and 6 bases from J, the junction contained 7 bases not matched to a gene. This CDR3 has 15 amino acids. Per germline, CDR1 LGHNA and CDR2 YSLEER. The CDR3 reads CASSQDRTGGREQYF. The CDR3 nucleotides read TGCGCCAGCAGCCAGGACCGGACAGGGGGCCGCGAGCAGTACTTC.

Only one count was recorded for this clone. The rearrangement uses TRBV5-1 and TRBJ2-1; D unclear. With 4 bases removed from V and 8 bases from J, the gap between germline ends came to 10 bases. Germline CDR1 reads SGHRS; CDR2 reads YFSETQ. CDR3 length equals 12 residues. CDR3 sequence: CASSQRGDEQFF. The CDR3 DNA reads TGCGCCAGCAGCCAACGCGGAGATGAGCAGTTCTTC.

The DNA for the CDR3 is TGTGCCAGCAGCTTAGAGGTGGGGCTCGACGAGCAGTACTTC. The encoded protein is CASSLEVGLDEQYF. The chain recombines TRBV11-2 with TRBJ2-7, with a tentative D call TRBD1 (5 bases). Per the germline V gene, CDR1 is SGHAT and CDR2 is FQNNGV. CDR3 length equals 14 residues. Trimming took 0 bases from V and 5 from J, leaving 11 bases between them.

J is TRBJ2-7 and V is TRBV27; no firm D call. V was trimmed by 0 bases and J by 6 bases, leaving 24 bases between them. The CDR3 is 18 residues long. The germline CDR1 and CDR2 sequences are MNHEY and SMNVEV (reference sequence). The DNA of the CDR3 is TGTGCCAGCAGTTTATCTGTGGCCCGGGCCACTTCCCTCGGCGAGCAGTACTTC. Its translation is CASSLSVARATSLGEQYF.

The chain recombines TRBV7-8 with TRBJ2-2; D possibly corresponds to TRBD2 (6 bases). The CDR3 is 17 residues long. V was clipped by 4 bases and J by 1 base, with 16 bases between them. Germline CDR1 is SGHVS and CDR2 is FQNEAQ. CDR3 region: CASSWPGEVQNTGELFF. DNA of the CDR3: TGTGCCAGCAGCTGGCCCGGGGAGGTACAGAACACCGGGGAGCTGTTTTTT.

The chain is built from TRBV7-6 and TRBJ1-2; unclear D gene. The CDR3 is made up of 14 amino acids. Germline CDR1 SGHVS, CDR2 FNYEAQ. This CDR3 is CAGEHRVYGYGYTF. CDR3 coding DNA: TGTGCTGGTGAGCACCGAGTGTATGGCTATGGCTACACCTTC.

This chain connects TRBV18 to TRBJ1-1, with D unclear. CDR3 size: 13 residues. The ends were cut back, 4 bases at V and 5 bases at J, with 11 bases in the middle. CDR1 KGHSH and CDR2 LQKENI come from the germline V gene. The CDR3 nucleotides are TGTGCCAGCTCACTAGGTCCGGGGACTGAAGCTTTCTTT. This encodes CASSLGPGTEAFF.

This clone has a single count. CDR3 in amino acids: CASSLWRAGGPGNEQFF. The DNA of the CDR3 is TGTGCCAGCAGCTTATGGAGAGCGGGAGGGCCTGGGAATGAGCAGTTCTTC. This chain joins TRBV7-2 and TRBJ2-1, with 10 bases fitting TRBD2. The V segment lost 2 bases and the J segment 7 bases; nucleotides outside the gene matches: 11. Germline V lookup: CDR1 SGHTA, CDR2 FQGNSA. The CDR3 contains 17 residues.

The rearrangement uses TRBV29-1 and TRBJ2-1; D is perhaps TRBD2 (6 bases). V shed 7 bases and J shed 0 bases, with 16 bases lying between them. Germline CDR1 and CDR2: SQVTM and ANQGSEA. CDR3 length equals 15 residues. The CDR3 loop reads CSALRLGSSYNEQFF. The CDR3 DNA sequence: TGCAGCGCTTTGAGACTAGGAAGCTCCTACAATGAGCAGTTCTTC.

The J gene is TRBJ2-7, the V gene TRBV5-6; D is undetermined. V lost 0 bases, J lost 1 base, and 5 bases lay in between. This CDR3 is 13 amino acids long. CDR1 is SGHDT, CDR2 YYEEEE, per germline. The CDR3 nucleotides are TGTGCCAGCAGCTTGGGACGGTCCTACGAGCAGTACTTC. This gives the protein CASSLGRSYEQYF.

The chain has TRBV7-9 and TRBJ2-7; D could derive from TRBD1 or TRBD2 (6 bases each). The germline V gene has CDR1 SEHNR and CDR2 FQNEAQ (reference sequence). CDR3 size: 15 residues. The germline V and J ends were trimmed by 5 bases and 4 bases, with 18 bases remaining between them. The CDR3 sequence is CASSGFQEGGYEQYF. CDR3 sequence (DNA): TGTGCCAGCAGCGGATTCCAGGAAGGGGGGTACGAGCAGTACTTC.

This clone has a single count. CDR3 in amino acids: CSVPGAPSSYNEQFF. CDR3 DNA: TGCAGCGTTCCAGGGGCCCCCAGCTCCTACAATGAGCAGTTCTTC. V and J are TRBV29-1 and TRBJ2-1; TRBD1 might be the D (6 bases). The germline V gene encodes CDR1 SQVTM and CDR2 ANQGSEA. The length of the CDR3 is 15 residues. V shed 5 bases and J shed 0 bases, with 14 bases lying between them.

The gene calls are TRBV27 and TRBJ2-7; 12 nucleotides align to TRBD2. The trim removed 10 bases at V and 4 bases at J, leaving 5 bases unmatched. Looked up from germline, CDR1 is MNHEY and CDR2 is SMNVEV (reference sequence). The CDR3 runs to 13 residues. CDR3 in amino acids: CATSGTSGYEQYF. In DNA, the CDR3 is TGTGCCACCTCCGGGACTAGCGGGTACGAGCAGTACTTC.

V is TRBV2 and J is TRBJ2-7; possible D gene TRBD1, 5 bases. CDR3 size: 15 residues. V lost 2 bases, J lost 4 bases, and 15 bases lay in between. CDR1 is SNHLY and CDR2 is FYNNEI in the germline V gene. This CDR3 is CASSELQGGAYEQYF. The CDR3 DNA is TGTGCCAGCAGTGAATTGCAGGGTGGGGCTTACGAGCAGTACTTC.